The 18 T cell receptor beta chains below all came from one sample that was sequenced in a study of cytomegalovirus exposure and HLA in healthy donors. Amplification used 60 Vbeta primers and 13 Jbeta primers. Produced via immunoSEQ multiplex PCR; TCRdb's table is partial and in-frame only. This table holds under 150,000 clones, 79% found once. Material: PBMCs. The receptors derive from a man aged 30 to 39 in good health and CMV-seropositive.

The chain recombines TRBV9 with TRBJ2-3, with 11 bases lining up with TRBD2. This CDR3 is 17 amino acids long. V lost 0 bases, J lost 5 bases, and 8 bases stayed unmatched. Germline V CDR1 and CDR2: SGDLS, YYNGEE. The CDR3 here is CASSVGALAGGVDTQYF. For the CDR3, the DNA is TGTGCCAGCAGCGTAGGGGCGCTAGCGGGAGGTGTAGATACGCAGTATTTT.

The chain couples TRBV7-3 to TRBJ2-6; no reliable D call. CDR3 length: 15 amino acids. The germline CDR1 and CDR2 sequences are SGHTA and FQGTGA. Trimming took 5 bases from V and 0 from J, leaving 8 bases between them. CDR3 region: CASSKSSSGANVLTF. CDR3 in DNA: TGTGCCAGCAGCAAGTCGAGCTCTGGGGCCAACGTCCTGACTTTC.

The CDR3 sequence: CASSSTGGAGGYTF. In DNA, the CDR3 is TGTGCCAGCAGCTCGACAGGGGGCGCGGGTGGCTACACCTTC. V is TRBV7-9 and J is TRBJ1-2; TRBD1 matches at 10 bases. V lost 4 bases and J lost 7; bases outside the gene matches: 6. The CDR3 is 14 amino acids. Germline CDR1 is SEHNR and CDR2 is FQNEAQ (reference sequence).

The CDR3 DNA reads as TGTGCCATCAGTGAGTCGATCCCCGTAGGGGTAGCGGGAGGGGGGTCGGCTTACAATGAGCAGTTCTTC. Residues: CAISESIPVGVAGGGSAYNEQFF. The chain recombines TRBV10-3 with TRBJ2-1, with 11 nucleotides matching TRBD2. The V and J ends lost 0 bases and 4 bases, in that order; junction bases with no gene match: 23. The CDR3 consists of 23 residues. Germline lookup yields CDR1 ENHRY and CDR2 SYGVKD.

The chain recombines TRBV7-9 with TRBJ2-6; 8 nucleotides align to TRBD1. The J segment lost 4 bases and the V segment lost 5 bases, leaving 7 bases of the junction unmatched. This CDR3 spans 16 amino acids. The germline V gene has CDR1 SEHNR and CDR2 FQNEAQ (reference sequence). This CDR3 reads CASSADRATGANVLTF. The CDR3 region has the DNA TGTGCCAGCAGCGCGGACAGGGCTACCGGGGCCAACGTCCTGACTTTC.

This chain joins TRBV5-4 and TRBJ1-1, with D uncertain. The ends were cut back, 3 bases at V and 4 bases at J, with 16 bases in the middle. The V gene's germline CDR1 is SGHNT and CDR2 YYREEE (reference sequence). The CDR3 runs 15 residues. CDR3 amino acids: CASSWNRPAGTEAFF. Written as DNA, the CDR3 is TGTGCCAGCAGCTGGAACCGGCCGGCGGGCACTGAAGCTTTCTTT.

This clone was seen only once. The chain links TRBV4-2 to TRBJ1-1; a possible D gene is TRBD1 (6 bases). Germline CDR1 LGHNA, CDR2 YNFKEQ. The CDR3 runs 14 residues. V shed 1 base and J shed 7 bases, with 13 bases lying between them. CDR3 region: CASSQVFPGDEAFF. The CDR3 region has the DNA TGTGCCAGCAGCCAAGTTTTTCCAGGGGATGAAGCTTTCTTT.

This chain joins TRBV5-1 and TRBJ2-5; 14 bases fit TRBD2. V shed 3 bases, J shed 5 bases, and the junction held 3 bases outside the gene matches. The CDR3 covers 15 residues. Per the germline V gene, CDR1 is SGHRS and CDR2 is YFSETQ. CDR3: CASSSGLAGVETQYF. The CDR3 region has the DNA TGCGCCAGCAGCTCGGGACTAGCGGGAGTGGAGACCCAGTACTTC.

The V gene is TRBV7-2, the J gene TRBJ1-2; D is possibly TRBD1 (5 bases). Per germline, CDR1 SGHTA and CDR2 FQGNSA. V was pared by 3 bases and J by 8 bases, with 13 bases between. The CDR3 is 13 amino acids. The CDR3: CASSFGGAGGYTF. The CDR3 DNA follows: TGTGCCAGCAGCTTCGGTGGGGCAGGAGGCTACACCTTC.

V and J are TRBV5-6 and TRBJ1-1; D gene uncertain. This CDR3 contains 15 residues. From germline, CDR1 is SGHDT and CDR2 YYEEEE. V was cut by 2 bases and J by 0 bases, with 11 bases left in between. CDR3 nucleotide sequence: TGTGCCAGCAGCTTATCACTAACCTTGAACACTGAAGCTTTCTTT. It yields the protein CASSLSLTLNTEAFF.

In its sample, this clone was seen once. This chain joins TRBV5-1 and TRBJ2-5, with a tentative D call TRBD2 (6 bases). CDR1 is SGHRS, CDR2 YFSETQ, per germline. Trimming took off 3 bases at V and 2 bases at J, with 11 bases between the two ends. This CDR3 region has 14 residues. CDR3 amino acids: CASSSGTRQETQYF. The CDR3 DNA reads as TGCGCCAGCAGCTCCGGGACTCGGCAAGAGACCCAGTACTTC.

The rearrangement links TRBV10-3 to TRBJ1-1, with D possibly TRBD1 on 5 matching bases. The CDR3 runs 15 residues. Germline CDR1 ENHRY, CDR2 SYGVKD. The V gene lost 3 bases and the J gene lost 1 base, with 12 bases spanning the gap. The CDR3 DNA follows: TGTGCCATCAGTGAAATAGCAGGGCCGAACACTGAAGCTTTCTTT. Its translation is CAISEIAGPNTEAFF.

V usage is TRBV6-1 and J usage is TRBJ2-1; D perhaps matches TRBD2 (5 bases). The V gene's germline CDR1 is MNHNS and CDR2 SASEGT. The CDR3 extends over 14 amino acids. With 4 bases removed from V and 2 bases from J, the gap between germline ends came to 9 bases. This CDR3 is CASSVGEPYNEQFF. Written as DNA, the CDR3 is TGTGCCAGCAGTGTCGGGGAACCCTACAATGAGCAGTTCTTC.

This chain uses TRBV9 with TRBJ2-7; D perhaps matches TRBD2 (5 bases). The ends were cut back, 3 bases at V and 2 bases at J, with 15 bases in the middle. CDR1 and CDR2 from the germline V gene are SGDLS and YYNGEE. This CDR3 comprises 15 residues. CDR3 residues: CASSARSGEPYEQYF. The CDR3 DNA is TGTGCCAGCAGCGCGAGGTCCGGGGAACCCTACGAGCAGTACTTC. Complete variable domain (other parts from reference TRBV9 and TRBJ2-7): DSGVTQTPKHLITATGQRVTLRCSPRSGDLSVYWYQQSLDQGLQFLIQYYNGEERAKGNILERFSAQQFPDLHSELNLSSLELGDSALYFCASSARSGEPYEQYFGPGTRLTVT.

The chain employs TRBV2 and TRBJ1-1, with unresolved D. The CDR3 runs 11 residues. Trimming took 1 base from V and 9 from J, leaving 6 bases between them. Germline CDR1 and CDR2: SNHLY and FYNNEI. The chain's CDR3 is CASSEETKAFF. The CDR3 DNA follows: TGTGCCAGCAGTGAAGAGACAAAAGCTTTCTTT.

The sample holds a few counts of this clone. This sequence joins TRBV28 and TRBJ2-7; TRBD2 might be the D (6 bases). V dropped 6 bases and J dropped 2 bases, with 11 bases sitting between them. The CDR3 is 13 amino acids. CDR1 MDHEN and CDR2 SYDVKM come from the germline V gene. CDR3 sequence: CASRVGEAYEQYF. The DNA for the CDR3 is TGTGCCAGCAGGGTAGGGGAGGCCTACGAGCAGTACTTC. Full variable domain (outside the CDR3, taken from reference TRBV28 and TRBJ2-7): DVKVTQSSRYLVKRTGEKVFLECVQDMDHENMFWYRQDPGLGLRLIYFSYDVKMKEKGDIPEGYSVSREKKERFSLILESASTNQTSMYLCASRVGEAYEQYFGPGTRLTVT.

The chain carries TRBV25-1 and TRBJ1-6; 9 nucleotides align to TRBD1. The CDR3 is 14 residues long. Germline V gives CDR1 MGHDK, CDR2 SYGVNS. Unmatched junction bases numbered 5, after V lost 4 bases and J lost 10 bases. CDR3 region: CASSVTGGRSPLHF. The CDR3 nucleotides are TGTGCCAGCAGTGTAACAGGGGGCCGATCACCCCTCCACTTT.

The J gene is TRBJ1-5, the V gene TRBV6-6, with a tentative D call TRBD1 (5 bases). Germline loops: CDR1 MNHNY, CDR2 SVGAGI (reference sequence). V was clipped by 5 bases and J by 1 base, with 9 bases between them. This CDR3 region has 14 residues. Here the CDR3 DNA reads TGTGCCAGCAGTCAGGGCCTGAGCAATCAGCCCCAGCATTTT. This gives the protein CASSQGLSNQPQHF.